Sequencing of this T cell receptor (beta chain) was carried out in a study of cytomegalovirus exposure and HLA in healthy donors. Whole-study findings and limits: The number of N-insertions in an Asian-associated ancestry cluster was reportedly below the approximately 700-donor mean in a later analysis. Another analysis was done later, and it associated fewer than 20,000 TCR beta sequences with HLA alleles at 0.05 false discovery rate. Later analysis identified a missense DCLRE1C variant that was linked to TCR beta V- and J-gene trimming. TCR beta chains numbering more than 150 were designated cytomegalovirus-associated.

60 Vbeta and 13 Jbeta primers were used in PCR. Sequencing was performed with immunoSEQ multiplex PCR; in TCRdb, only in-frame clones are kept and a portion is missing. The sample has around 58,000 clones, 60% to 80% seen once. V was clipped by 2 bases and J by 5 bases, with 12 bases between them. The germline CDR1 and CDR2 sequences are LGHNA and YNFKEQ. The CDR3 consists of 14 residues. About this clone itself: The antigen is not known.

This TCR was sampled from a male donor in good health and CMV-seropositive. The rearrangement uses TRBV4-2 and TRBJ1-1; TRBD1 might be the D (5 bases). The sample comprised PBMCs. The CDR3, as DNA: TGTGCCAGCAGCCAAACCGGGGGGGGGACTGAAGCTTTCTTT. This translates into CASSQTGGGTEAFF.